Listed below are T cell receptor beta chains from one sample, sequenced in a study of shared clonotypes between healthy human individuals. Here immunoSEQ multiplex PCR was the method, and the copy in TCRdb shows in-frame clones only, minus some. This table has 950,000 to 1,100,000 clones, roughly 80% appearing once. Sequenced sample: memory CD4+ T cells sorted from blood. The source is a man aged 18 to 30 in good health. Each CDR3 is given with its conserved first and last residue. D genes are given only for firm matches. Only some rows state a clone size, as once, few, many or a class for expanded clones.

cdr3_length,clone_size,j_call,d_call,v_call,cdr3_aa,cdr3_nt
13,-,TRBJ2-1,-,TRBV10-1,CASSGSSYNEQFF,TGCGCCAGCAGTGGCAGCTCCTACAATGAGCAGTTCTTC
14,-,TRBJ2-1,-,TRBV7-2,CASSSHSGINEQFF,TGTGCCAGCAGCTCCCACTCGGGGATCAATGAGCAGTTCTTC
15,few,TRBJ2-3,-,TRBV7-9,CASSFKEFSTDTQYF,TGTGCCAGCAGCTTTAAGGAGTTTTCCACAGATACGCAGTATTTT
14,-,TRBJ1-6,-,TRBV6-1,CASSEQDRDSPLHF,TGTGCCAGCAGTGAACAAGACCGGGATTCACCCCTCCACTTT
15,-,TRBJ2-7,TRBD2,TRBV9,CASSPRTSASYEQYF,TGTGCCAGCAGCCCACGGACTAGCGCCTCCTACGAGCAGTACTTC
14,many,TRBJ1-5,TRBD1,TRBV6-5,CARRRDSNNQPQHF,TGTGCCAGGCGCCGGGACAGCAACAATCAGCCCCAGCATTTT
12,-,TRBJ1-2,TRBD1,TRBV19,CASSNRGHGYTF,TGTGCCAGTAGTAACAGGGGGCACGGCTACACCTTC
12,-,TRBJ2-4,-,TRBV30,CAWSGGVDIQYF,TGTGCCTGGAGTGGAGGGGTCGACATTCAGTACTTC
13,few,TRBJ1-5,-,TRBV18,CASRIDRNQPQHF,TGTGCCAGCCGGATTGATAGAAATCAGCCCCAGCATTTT
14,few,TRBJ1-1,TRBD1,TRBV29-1,CSVSPGTGNTEAFF,TGCAGCGTCTCGCCAGGGACAGGGAACACTGAAGCTTTCTTT
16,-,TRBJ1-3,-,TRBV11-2,CASSLRDKSSGNTIYF,TGTGCCAGCAGCCTCCGGGATAAGAGCTCTGGAAACACCATATATTTT
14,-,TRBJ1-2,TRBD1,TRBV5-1,CASSLEGTGYGYTF,TGCGCCAGCAGCTTGGAGGGGACAGGCTATGGCTACACCTTC
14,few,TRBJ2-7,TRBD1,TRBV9,CASSVAYRGTEQYF,TGTGCCAGCAGCGTAGCTTACAGGGGGACCGAGCAGTACTTC
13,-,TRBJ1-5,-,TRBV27,CASSFSINQPQHF,TGTGCCAGCAGTTTTAGTATTAATCAGCCCCAGCATTTT
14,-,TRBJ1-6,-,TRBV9,CASSVEPGNSPLHF,TGTGCCAGCAGCGTAGAACCAGGGAATTCACCCCTCCACTTT
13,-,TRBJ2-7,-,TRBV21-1,CASRTRDWDEQYF,TGTGCCAGCAGGACCAGGGATTGGGACGAGCAGTACTTC
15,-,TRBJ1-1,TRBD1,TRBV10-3,CAISEDRGQNTEAFF,TGTGCCATCAGTGAAGACAGGGGGCAGAACACTGAAGCTTTCTTT
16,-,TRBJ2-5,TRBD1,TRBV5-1,CASSSRPQGPQETQYF,TGCGCCAGCAGCTCACGACCACAGGGGCCGCAAGAGACCCAGTACTTC
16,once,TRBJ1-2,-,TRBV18,CASSPIQASLGYGYTF,TGTGCCAGCTCACCAATCCAGGCCTCGTTGGGATATGGCTACACCTTC
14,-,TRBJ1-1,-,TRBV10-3,CAISVQAGDTEAFF,TGTGCCATCAGTGTCCAAGCAGGGGACACTGAAGCTTTCTTT
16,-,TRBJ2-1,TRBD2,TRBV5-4,CASSTSAGGAYNEQFF,TGTGCCAGCAGCACTAGCGCGGGGGGCGCCTACAATGAGCAGTTCTTC
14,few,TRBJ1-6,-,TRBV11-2,CASSLDTYNSPLHF,TGTGCCAGCAGCTTAGATACCTATAATTCACCCCTCCACTTT
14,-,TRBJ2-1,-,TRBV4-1,CASSQVVGYNEQFF,TGCGCCAGCAGCCAAGTAGTGGGGTACAATGAGCAGTTCTTC
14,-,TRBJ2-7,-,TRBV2,CASSDDLGPYEQYF,TGTGCCAGCAGCGATGACCTGGGTCCCTACGAGCAGTACTTC
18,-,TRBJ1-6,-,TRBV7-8,CASSPVQQGLSYNSPLHF,TGTGCCAGCAGCCCAGTTCAGCAGGGGCTCTCCTATAATTCACCCCTCCACTTT
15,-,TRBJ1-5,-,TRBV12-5,CASGLTEFGNQPQHF,TGTGCTAGTGGTTTGACCGAATTTGGGAATCAGCCCCAGCATTTT
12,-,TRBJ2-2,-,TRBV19,CASSSRTGELFF,TGTGCCAGTAGTTCGAGGACCGGGGAGCTGTTTTTT
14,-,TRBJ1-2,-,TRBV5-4,CASSLARSYGGYTF,TGTGCCAGCAGCTTGGCCAGGTCCTATGGAGGCTACACCTTC
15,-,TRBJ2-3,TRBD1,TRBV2,CASSPQDRATDTQYF,TGTGCCAGCAGTCCGCAGGACAGGGCCACAGATACGCAGTATTTT
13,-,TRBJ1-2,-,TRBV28,CASFGRANYGYTF,TGTGCCAGCTTCGGCAGGGCGAACTATGGCTACACCTTC
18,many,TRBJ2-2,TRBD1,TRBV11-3,CASSLGWLDRGVPGELFF,TGTGCCAGCAGCTTAGGGTGGCTGGACAGGGGCGTCCCCGGGGAGCTGTTTTTT
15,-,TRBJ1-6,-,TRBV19,CASSISRGMASPLHF,TGTGCCAGTAGTATTTCGAGGGGAATGGCTTCACCCCTCCACTTT
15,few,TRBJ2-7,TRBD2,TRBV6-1,CASSEALAGAYEQYF,TGTGCCAGCAGTGAAGCGCTAGCGGGGGCCTACGAGCAGTACTTC
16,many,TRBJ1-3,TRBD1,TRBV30,CAWSVRDRGWRNTIYF,TGTGCCTGGAGTGTACGGGACAGGGGATGGAGGAACACCATATATTTT
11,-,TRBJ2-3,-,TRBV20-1,CSASDGDTQYF,TGCAGTGCTAGCGACGGGGATACGCAGTATTTT
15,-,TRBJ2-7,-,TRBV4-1,CASSQEGGGKTEQYF,TGCGCCAGCAGCCAAGAAGGGGGCGGGAAAACCGAGCAGTACTTC
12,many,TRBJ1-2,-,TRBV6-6,CASSYSKDTNTF,TGTGCCAGCAGTTACTCGAAGGACACCAATACTTTC
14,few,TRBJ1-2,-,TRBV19,CASRNQGSNYGYTF,TGTGCCAGTAGGAACCAGGGTTCTAACTATGGCTACACCTTC
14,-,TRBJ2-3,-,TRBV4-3,CASSQVGGGDTQYF,TGCGCCAGCAGCCAGGTCGGAGGGGGAGATACGCAGTATTTT
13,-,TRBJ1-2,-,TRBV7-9,CASSLNTPYGYTF,TGTGCCAGCAGCTTAAACACTCCTTATGGCTACACCTTC
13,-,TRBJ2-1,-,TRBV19,CAAGGYSYNEQFF,TGTGCCGCAGGGGGGTACTCCTACAATGAGCAGTTCTTC
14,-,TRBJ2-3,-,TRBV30,CAWSPFPVTDTQYF,TGTGCCTGGAGTCCGTTCCCCGTCACAGATACGCAGTATTTT
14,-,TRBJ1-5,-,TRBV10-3,CAIMASGGNQPQHF,TGTGCCATCATGGCATCGGGCGGCAATCAGCCCCAGCATTTT
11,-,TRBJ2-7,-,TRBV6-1,CASSVGYLQYF,TGTGCCAGCAGCGTTGGGTATTTACAGTACTTC
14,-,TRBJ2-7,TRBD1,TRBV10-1,CASRDRVQCYEQYF,TGCGCCAGCAGGGACAGGGTTCAATGCTACGAGCAGTACTTC
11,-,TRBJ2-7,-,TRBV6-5,CASGGDGEQYF,TGTGCCAGCGGAGGGGACGGGGAGCAGTACTTC
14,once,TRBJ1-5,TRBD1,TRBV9,CASSPTGGNQPQHF,TGTGCCAGCAGCCCGACAGGGGGCAATCAGCCCCAGCATTTT
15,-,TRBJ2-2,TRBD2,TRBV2,CASSYLAGGFGELFF,TGTGCCAGCAGTTATCTAGCGGGAGGGTTCGGGGAGCTGTTTTTT
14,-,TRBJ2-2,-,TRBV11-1,CASSLDGYTGELFF,TGTGCCAGCAGCTTAGACGGATACACCGGGGAGCTGTTTTTT
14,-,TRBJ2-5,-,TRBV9,CASSVLPGQETQYF,TGTGCCAGCAGCGTACTCCCGGGGCAAGAGACCCAGTACTTC
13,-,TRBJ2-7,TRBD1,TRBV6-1,CASRDRVQDEQYF,TGTGCCAGCCGGGACAGGGTGCAAGACGAGCAGTACTTC
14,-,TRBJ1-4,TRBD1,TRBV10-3,CAIRETGEGEKLFF,TGTGCCATCAGGGAGACAGGGGAGGGTGAAAAACTGTTTTTT